This section outlines one TCR beta chain sequence together with its context. This specimen belongs to a study of blood T cell repertoires in COVID-19. Study overall: The United States, Italy and Spain provided the acute and convalescent COVID-19 samples. Sample material is recorded as cDNA or gDNA derived from T cells, B-cell-depleted T cells, or PBMCs.

Methods used by the authors: Estimates of nucleated cell counts were drawn from the amplification of reference gene primers. Libraries were prepared by immunoSEQ multiplex PCR; TCRdb keeps only in-frame clonotypes and omits some of them. V and J calls and clone size come straight from that table; D and trimming were deduced from the DNA. This table has more than 300,000 clones, about nine tenths appearing once. The CDR3 is made up of 13 amino acids. The germline V gene has CDR1 SEHNR and CDR2 FQNEAQ (reference sequence). The V gene lost 1 base and the J gene lost 9 bases, with 12 bases spanning the gap. Those enrolled in Seattle joined during active infection and were followed longitudinally afterward.

The specimen was peripheral blood. The chain uses TRBV7-9 and TRBJ1-1, with a possible D match to TRBD1 (6 bases). The receptor was isolated from a woman younger than 45 with COVID-19, enrolled during active disease. CDR3: CASSLEGGRKAFF. For the CDR3, the DNA is TGTGCCAGCAGCTTAGAAGGGGGTCGAAAAGCTTTCTTT.